This TCR beta chain was sequenced for a study of cytomegalovirus exposure and HLA in healthy donors. Primers included in the PCR were 60 Vbeta and 13 Jbeta primers. Some clones are missing from TCRdb's copy, which holds only in-frame ones; the method was immunoSEQ multiplex PCR. The sample has approximately 100,000 clones; roughly 80% are singletons. The CDR3 is 17 residues long. The V gene's germline CDR1 is SGHRS and CDR2 YFSETQ. The ends lost 5 bases at V and 6 bases at J; junction bases unmatched: 16. The chain is built from TRBV5-1 and TRBJ2-2; TRBD1 agrees at 7 bases. Sample: PBMCs. This receptor was taken from a woman in her 50s in good health and CMV-seropositive. CDR3 bases: TGCGCCAGCAGTTTTTCCCCTTCAGGGGGATCATCCGGGGAGCTGTTTTTT. Translated: CASSFSPSGGSSGELFF.